This section outlines one T cell receptor (beta chain) sequence together with its context. Its antigen is as yet unknown. This sample stems from a study of CD8+ T cells in alopecia areata. Broader study findings: Possibly because of HLA-related factors, TCR sharing was less clear across patients than in mice. Scalp samples also contribute reads from the resident alphabeta T cells found in normal skin.

Extraction and reverse transcription of RNA yielded cDNA as the sequencing template. The method was immunoSEQ multiplex PCR; TCRdb's version includes in-frame clones alone and lacks a portion of them. The data show roughly 150,000 clones, about 54% seen once. In germline, CDR1 is SGHAT, CDR2 FQNNGV. The CDR3 runs 14 residues. J gave up 6 bases and V 2 bases, and 0 bases lay outside the gene matches. The sequencing input was CD4+ T cells sorted from blood. The sequence came from a human donor in good health. This sequence joins TRBV11-2 and TRBJ2-3; 12 bases line up with TRBD2. The CDR3 sequence: CASSLLAGGDTQYF. CDR3 coding DNA: TGTGCCAGCAGCTTACTAGCGGGAGGGGATACGCAGTATTTT.